One and the same sample provided the 24 T cell receptor beta chains below, sequenced in a study of T cells after yellow fever vaccination. MiXCR, run by TCRdb on the 5' RACE reads, gives a single entry per CDR3 protein. The repertoire holds 150,000 to 200,000 distinct CDR3 sequences, roughly 6.4% seen once, with under 3% in the top ten. The sample was CD4+ T cells sorted from PBMCs, taken on the day of the first yellow fever vaccination. All receptors derive from a man aged 18 to 35 who received the YFV17D yellow fever vaccine.

This clonotype was seen only a few times. This chain joins TRBV5-1 and TRBJ1-2, with 10 positions matching TRBD1. Germline loops: CDR1 SGHRS, CDR2 YFSETQ. Trimming removed 3 bases from V and 7 bases from J; junction bases left unmatched: 6. The CDR3 consists of 14 residues. CDR3 sequence reads: CASSWGQGSGGYTF. The CDR3 region has the DNA TGCGCCAGCAGCTGGGGACAGGGGTCTGGTGGCTACACCTTC.

This clonotype was recorded many times. This chain joins TRBV2 and TRBJ2-4; D is unresolved. CDR3 length: 12 amino acids. Germline CDR1 reads SNHLY; CDR2 reads FYNNEI. V lost 1 base, J lost 9 bases, and 7 bases lay in between. DNA for the CDR3: TGTGCCAGCAGTGAAGAATTGGGCATTCAGTACTTC. Translated, it gives CASSEELGIQYF.

The V gene is TRBV28, the J gene TRBJ2-5; TRBD2 aligns across 7 bases. Trimming took 1 base from V and 1 from J; bases not matched to a gene: 3. This CDR3 contains 15 residues. Germline V gene sequence: CDR1 MDHEN, CDR2 SYDVKM. The CDR3 DNA sequence: TGTGCCAGCAGTTTATACGCTAGCGGCCAAGAGACCCAGTACTTC. It translates to CASSLYASGQETQYF.

CDR3 sequence reads: CSAIGLGGAIQTDTQYF. As DNA, the CDR3 is TGCAGTGCTATCGGACTAGGGGGGGCAATTCAAACAGATACGCAGTATTTT. The V and J genes are TRBV20-1 and TRBJ2-3; tentative D call: TRBD2 (7 bases). Trimming left V 4 bases short and J 3 bases short, with 23 bases between. The CDR3 runs to 17 residues. In germline, CDR1 is DFQATT, CDR2 SNEGSKA (reference sequence).

The rearrangement joins TRBV9 to TRBJ1-1; D remains ambiguous. Trimming took off 1 base at V and 4 bases at J, with 11 bases between the two ends. The CDR3 loop spans 14 amino acids. Germline-derived CDR1 and CDR2 are SGDLS and YYNGEE. The chain's CDR3 is CASSVTGLGTEAFF. The CDR3 DNA reads TGTGCCAGCAGCGTAACCGGACTGGGCACTGAAGCTTTCTTT. The whole variable domain, filled in from reference TRBV9 and TRBJ1-1, reads DSGVTQTPKHLITATGQRVTLRCSPRSGDLSVYWYQQSLDQGLQFLIQYYNGEERAKGNILERFSAQQFPDLHSELNLSSLELGDSALYFCASSVTGLGTEAFFGQGTRLTVV.

This clonotype turned up a few times. V gene TRBV21-1 combines with J gene TRBJ2-7; the table's TRBD2 call for D was not verified on the DNA. TRBV21-1 is listed as a pseudogene. The CDR3 contains 17 residues. CDR3 amino acids: CASSKSGKLAGIYEQYV. The CDR3 DNA reads TGTGCCAGCAGCAAAAGTGGGAAACTAGCGGGGATCTACGAGCAGTACGTC.

V is TRBV6-5 and J is TRBJ2-7, with D unclear. This CDR3 has 11 residues. V was shortened by 7 bases and J by 6 bases, with 10 bases between the two germline ends. The germline gives CDR1 MNHEY, CDR2 SVGAGI. The CDR3 loop is CASTLRSEQYF. The DNA of the CDR3 is TGTGCCAGCACTCTCAGGAGCGAGCAGTACTTC.

This clonotype came up many times. The chain combines TRBV20-1 with TRBJ2-7, with no clear D. Deletions cut 3 bases from V and 3 bases from J, with 12 bases between. The germline V gene has CDR1 DFQATT and CDR2 SNEGSKA (reference sequence). The CDR3 has 13 residues. The CDR3 sequence: CSASPDVNYEQYF. CDR3 sequence (DNA): TGCAGTGCTAGCCCTGACGTTAACTACGAGCAGTACTTC.

This clonotype was found many times. The chain couples TRBV4-1 to TRBJ2-4; D perhaps matches TRBD2 (6 bases). Germline values: CDR1 MGHRA, CDR2 YSYEKL. V lost 1 base and J 1 base, leaving 8 bases between the germline ends. The CDR3 has 15 residues. This chain's CDR3 is CASSQGGTAKNIQYF. The CDR3 DNA reads TGCGCCAGCAGCCAAGGCGGGACCGCCAAAAACATTCAGTACTTC.

Many counts were recorded for this clonotype. V usage is TRBV6-5 and J usage is TRBJ2-1; either TRBD1 or TRBD2 may supply D (6 bases each). Germline lookup yields CDR1 MNHEY and CDR2 SVGAGI. This CDR3 is 16 amino acids long. V gave up 2 bases and J gave up 5 bases, with 16 bases separating them. This CDR3 is CASSYPGARNDNEQFF. The CDR3 coding sequence is TGTGCCAGCAGTTACCCGGGGGCAAGAAACGACAATGAGCAGTTCTTC.

V is TRBV5-1 and J is TRBJ2-1, with D perhaps TRBD1 or TRBD2 (5 bases each). The V gene's germline CDR1 is SGHRS and CDR2 YFSETQ. V dropped 7 bases and J dropped 3 bases, with 14 bases sitting between them. This CDR3 is 14 amino acids long. CDR3 bases: TGCGCCAGCGGGGGTGGCCGAAGCTACAATGAGCAGTTCTTC. Translating gives CASGGGRSYNEQFF.

Many counts were recorded for this clonotype. The chain recombines TRBV4-3 with TRBJ2-5, with D maybe TRBD2 (6 bases). V was clipped by 0 bases and J by 1 base, with 33 bases between them. The length of the CDR3 is 23 residues. Germline lookup yields CDR1 LGHNA and CDR2 YSLEER. The CDR3 DNA is TGCGCCAGCAGCCAAGATTCGGGAGTCGTTTCGGGTAGTCAGCCTGCGCTCCAAGAGACCCAGTACTTC. This gives the protein CASSQDSGVVSGSQPALQETQYF.

Only a few counts were recorded for this clonotype. V and J are TRBV5-1 and TRBJ2-4; D remains unclear. Trimming pared 1 base from V and 1 base from J, leaving 9 bases between. Germline V CDR1 and CDR2: SGHRS, YFSETQ. The CDR3 consists of 15 residues. The CDR3 DNA reads TGCGCCAGCAGCTTGTCTGCTGGGGCCAAAAACATTCAGTACTTC. Translated, it gives CASSLSAGAKNIQYF.

This clonotype has only a few counts. The chain employs TRBV7-9 and TRBJ1-1; tentative D call: TRBD1 (6 bases). This CDR3 comprises 16 residues. Trimming removed 5 bases at V and 1 base at J, with 17 bases between. Per the germline V gene, CDR1 is SEHNR and CDR2 is FQNEAQ (reference sequence). The CDR3 DNA follows: TGTGCCAGCAGCACGGACCCGGGCAGGGGGAACACTGAAGCTTTCTTT. Protein product: CASSTDPGRGNTEAFF.

CDR3 nucleotide sequence: TGTGCCAGCAGCTCTCAGACAGGGACCACAGATACGCAGTATTTT. Its protein product is CASSSQTGTTDTQYF. V and J are TRBV7-2 and TRBJ2-3; TRBD1 agrees at 7 bases. Per germline, CDR1 SGHTA and CDR2 FQGNSA. V lost 4 bases, J lost 2 bases, and 6 bases stayed unmatched. CDR3 length: 15 residues.

The gene calls are TRBV7-3 and TRBJ2-1; 7 nucleotides agree with TRBD2. CDR3 length: 14 amino acids. Germline CDR1 SGHTA, CDR2 FQGTGA. V lost 3 bases to trimming and J lost 2 bases; unmatched junction nucleotides: 1. CDR3 coding DNA: TGTGCCAGCAGCTTGGGACTACCCTACAATGAGCAGTTCTTC. Residues: CASSLGLPYNEQFF.

This clonotype was seen ten or more times. The rearrangement uses TRBV5-1 and TRBJ2-1; 10 nucleotides agree with TRBD2. Germline V lookup: CDR1 SGHRS, CDR2 YFSETQ. The ends lost 4 bases at V and 7 bases at J; junction bases unmatched: 5. This CDR3 region has 14 residues. The CDR3 here is CASSRAGGPNEQFF. CDR3 DNA: TGCGCCAGCAGCCGAGCGGGGGGGCCGAATGAGCAGTTCTTC.

In its sample, this clonotype was seen many times. The chain carries TRBV6-5 and TRBJ2-3, with 8 bases that match TRBD2. CDR1 is MNHEY and CDR2 is SVGAGI in the germline V gene. Trimming cost V 1 base and J 6 bases; bases outside gene matches: 15. The CDR3 sequence is 18 residues long. In nucleotides, the CDR3 is TGTGCCAGCAGTTACTATGGCCCCACGCGGGGGGCCAGGGATACGCAGTATTTT. As protein: CASSYYGPTRGARDTQYF.

The chain carries TRBV7-3 and TRBJ2-1, with 10 bases aligning to TRBD2. The CDR3 length is 13 residues. V dropped 2 bases and J dropped 8; count of bases not matched to a gene: 0. Germline V gene sequence: CDR1 SGHTA, CDR2 FQGTGA. For the CDR3, the DNA is TGTGCCAGCAGCTTAGGGACTAGCGATGAGCAGTTCTTC. Protein: CASSLGTSDEQFF.

This clonotype was detected a few times. The chain links TRBV5-1 to TRBJ2-7, with TRBD2 matching over 7 bases. J gave up 5 bases and V 4 bases, and 9 bases lay outside the gene matches. This CDR3 contains 14 residues. CDR1 and CDR2 (germline): SGHRS, YFSETQ. The CDR3, as DNA: TGCGCCAGCAGCCCCCTGTCAGGGAGGGACGAGCAGTACTTC. Protein: CASSPLSGRDEQYF.

V gene TRBV10-2 combines with J gene TRBJ2-5; weak D call: TRBD1 (5 bases). This CDR3 has 15 amino acids. Between the trimmed V and J ends, which lost 3 bases and 5 bases, there was a span of 16 bases. Germline CDR1 reads WSHSY; CDR2 reads SAAADI. The CDR3 loop reads CASSDSDNGYETQYF. CDR3 bases: TGCGCCAGCAGTGACTCGGACAACGGATATGAGACCCAGTACTTC.

This clonotype was detected many times. The CDR3 coding sequence is TGCGCCAGCAGCCATGCGGGGACTCTGAGGCGGGAGACCCAGTACTTC. Its protein product is CASSHAGTLRRETQYF. The V gene is TRBV4-1, the J gene TRBJ2-5; a weak D match, TRBD2 (6 bases). This CDR3 comprises 16 residues. Germline CDR1 MGHRA, CDR2 YSYEKL. V was shortened by 3 bases and J by 5 bases, with 19 bases between the two germline ends.

The chain has TRBV28 and TRBJ2-7, with unresolved D. CDR3 length: 13 residues. V shed 10 bases and J shed 6 bases, with 19 bases lying between them. The germline V gene has CDR1 MDHEN and CDR2 SYDVKM. CDR3 bases: TGTGCCATGGGCCTCCGGCACAACTGCGAGCAGTACTTC. Protein sequence: CAMGLRHNCEQYF.

This clonotype has just a few counts. The gene calls are TRBV18 and TRBJ2-1, with D hard to call. This CDR3 is 15 amino acids long. Trimming cost V 2 bases and J 12 bases, with 20 bases left between them. Germline V gene data show CDR1 as KGHSH and CDR2 as LQKENI. This CDR3 is CASSPAVASRLWQFF. CDR3 in DNA: TGTGCCAGCTCACCAGCGGTGGCGAGTCGGCTGTGGCAGTTCTTC.